Listed here are 32 T cell receptor beta chains from one sample, sequenced in a study of blood T cell repertoires in COVID-19. The protocol was immunoSEQ multiplex PCR, while the TCRdb copy is restricted to in-frame clones and leaves out a portion. The sample carries a few hundred thousand clones, roughly 90% recorded once. The sequenced sample was peripheral blood. These receptors originate from a man aged 25 to 40 who had recovered from COVID-19.

The chain employs TRBV6-5 and TRBJ2-2, with a possible D match to TRBD2 (7 bases). The CDR3 consists of 14 residues. V was shortened by 8 bases and J by 4 bases, with 14 bases between the two germline ends. Looked up from germline, CDR1 is MNHEY and CDR2 is SVGAGI. The chain's CDR3 is CASRGGARTGELFF. CDR3 sequence (DNA): TGTGCCAGCCGAGGGGGGGCGCGCACCGGGGAGCTGTTTTTT.

The rearrangement joins TRBV5-1 to TRBJ2-3; maybe TRBD2 (5 bases). CDR3 length equals 15 residues. Germline V gives CDR1 SGHRS, CDR2 YFSETQ. Trimming shortened V by 4 bases and J by 0 bases, and 12 bases separated the two germline ends. The CDR3 bases are TGCGCCAGCAGCCGAGCGGAATTTAGCACAGATACGCAGTATTTT. It specifies CASSRAEFSTDTQYF.

This rearrangement joins TRBV4-1 to TRBJ2-1, with 7 bases that match TRBD2. The CDR3 runs 16 residues. The germline V gene has CDR1 MGHRA and CDR2 YSYEKL. V shed 1 base, J shed 6 bases, and the junction held 9 bases outside the gene matches. The CDR3 is CASSQGVRGSRNEQFF. The CDR3 DNA reads TGCGCCAGCAGCCAAGGGGTGCGGGGGTCCCGCAATGAGCAGTTCTTC.

CDR3 bases: TGCGCCAGCAGCCAACGGTCGCGGGGGGTCACAGATACGCAGTATTTT. Protein: CASSQRSRGVTDTQYF. This chain uses TRBV4-3 with TRBJ2-3; 8 nucleotides agree with TRBD2. J was trimmed by 2 bases and V by 2 bases; bases with no gene match: 6. Looked up from germline, CDR1 is LGHNA and CDR2 is YSLEER. This CDR3 spans 16 amino acids.

This clone has just one count. The rearrangement uses TRBV5-4 and TRBJ2-7; 8 bases line up with TRBD2. Germline V CDR1 and CDR2: SGHNT, YYREEE (reference sequence). The CDR3 has 15 residues. With V trimmed by 1 base and J by 7 bases, 10 bases remained unmatched. As DNA, the CDR3 is TGTGCCAGCAGCTTGTATACGGGGGGGCCGGGAGAGCAGTACTTC. Amino acids: CASSLYTGGPGEQYF. Drawing the rest from reference TRBV5-4 and TRBJ2-7, the complete variable domain is ETGVTQSPTHLIKTRGQQVTLRCSSQSGHNTVSWYQQALGQGPQFIFQYYREEENGRGNFPPRFSGLQFPNYSSELNVNALELDDSALYLCASSLYTGGPGEQYFGPGTRLTVT.

The chain carries TRBV19 and TRBJ2-5; TRBD1 matches at 12 bases. Looked up from germline, CDR1 is LNHDA and CDR2 is SQIVND (reference sequence). This CDR3 has 17 amino acids. With V trimmed by 7 bases and J by 0 bases, 9 bases remained unmatched. CDR3 bases: TGTGCCAGTAAGCAACTGGGACAGGGGGCTAACCAAGAGACCCAGTACTTC. Protein product: CASKQLGQGANQETQYF.

CDR3 sequence (DNA): TGTGCCAGCAGTTGGGGACAGGGGGCGTGGGAGACCCAGTACTTC. This codes for CASSWGQGAWETQYF. This chain uses TRBV6-5 with TRBJ2-5; 12 bases fit TRBD1. This CDR3 is built from 15 residues. From germline, CDR1 is MNHEY and CDR2 SVGAGI. The V segment lost 4 bases and the J segment 5 bases; nucleotides outside the gene matches: 5.

The V and J genes are TRBV27 and TRBJ1-4, with D perhaps TRBD1 (5 bases). This CDR3 region has 15 residues. Trimming pared 4 bases from V and 8 bases from J, leaving 17 bases between. Germline V gene sequence: CDR1 MNHEY, CDR2 SMNVEV (reference sequence). In nucleotides, the CDR3 is TGTGCCAGCAGTTATCTGGGGCCAAGGTCGGAAAAACTGTTTTTT. Encoded protein: CASSYLGPRSEKLFF. The entire variable domain, with the rest obtained from reference TRBV27 and TRBJ1-4, is as follows: EAQVTQNPRYLITVTGKKLTVTCSQNMNHEYMSWYRQDPGLGLRQIYYSMNVEVTDKGDVPEGYKVSRKEKRNFPLILESPSPNQTSLYFCASSYLGPRSEKLFFGSGTQLSVL.

This chain links TRBV18 with TRBJ2-5; 7 bases align to TRBD1. This CDR3 has 15 amino acids. J lost 0 bases, V lost 5 bases, and 6 bases had no gene match. Germline CDR1 is KGHSH and CDR2 is LQKENI. The CDR3 DNA sequence: TGTGCCAGCTCATCGACAGGGCGGTACCAAGAGACCCAGTACTTC. This encodes CASSSTGRYQETQYF.

This rearrangement joins TRBV14 to TRBJ1-2, with D perhaps TRBD1 (5 bases). The V end lost 4 bases, the J end lost 5 bases, and 17 bases lay between the germline ends. Germline V lookup: CDR1 SGHDN, CDR2 FVKESK. CDR3 length: 15 residues. The CDR3 bases are TGTGCCAGCAGCCGACAGACAGTTCCCCCTTATGGCTACACCTTC. It specifies CASSRQTVPPYGYTF.

V is TRBV10-3 and J is TRBJ2-1; 10 nucleotides align to TRBD2. The germline gives CDR1 ENHRY, CDR2 SYGVKD. The J segment lost 3 bases and the V segment lost 1 base, leaving 3 bases of the junction unmatched. This CDR3 has 16 residues. As DNA, the CDR3 is TGTGCCATCAGTGAGTTAACTAGCGGGGTCTACAATGAGCAGTTCTTC. Amino acids: CAISELTSGVYNEQFF.

The sample holds a few counts of this clone. The chain has TRBV7-2 and TRBJ2-7; tentatively, D is TRBD1 (6 bases). There are 14 residues in the CDR3. V was pared by 2 bases and J by 4 bases, with 12 bases between. CDR1 is SGHTA, CDR2 FQGNSA, per germline. CDR3 amino acids: CASSLRGIKYEQYF. CDR3 in DNA: TGTGCCAGCAGCTTAAGGGGGATCAAATACGAGCAGTACTTC.

The chain combines TRBV1 with TRBJ1-1; the table names TRBD1, a call not compared with the DNA. TRBV1 is deemed a pseudogene. This CDR3 contains 14 residues. CDR3 nucleotide sequence: TGCACCAGCAGCCAGGAAACAGGGGGGACTGAAGCTTTCTTT. Its protein is CTSSQETGGTEAFF.

The V and J genes are TRBV2 and TRBJ2-5, with 9 positions matching TRBD2. Germline CDR1 and CDR2: SNHLY and FYNNEI. The CDR3 extends over 17 amino acids. After removal of 2 bases from V and 1 base from J, the junction contained 8 bases not matched to a gene. CDR3 loop: CASSERAASGVQETQYF. The CDR3 DNA follows: TGTGCCAGCAGTGAAAGAGCGGCTAGCGGGGTCCAAGAGACCCAGTACTTC.

The chain couples TRBV10-3 to TRBJ2-3; TRBD2 matches 7 bases. CDR3 size: 15 residues. Trimming cost V 0 bases and J 2 bases; bases outside gene matches: 2. The germline gives CDR1 ENHRY, CDR2 SYGVKD. The CDR3 nucleotides read TGTGCCATCAGTGAGTCGGGGGGGTCCACAGATACGCAGTATTTT. This encodes CAISESGGSTDTQYF.

The chain's CDR3 is CAVQPAGGSYQETQYF. CDR3 in DNA: TGTGCCGTCCAGCCCGCTGGGGGGTCGTACCAAGAGACCCAGTACTTC. The chain couples TRBV7-7 to TRBJ2-5; TRBD2 might be the D (6 bases). The ends were cut back, 11 bases at V and 0 bases at J, with 22 bases in the middle. The CDR3 contains 16 residues. The V gene's germline CDR1 is SSHAT and CDR2 FNYEAQ (reference sequence).

This sequence joins TRBV6-2 or TRBV6-3 and TRBJ2-2; D is possibly TRBD2 (5 bases). Germline CDR1 reads MNHEY; CDR2 reads SVGEGT. Trimming cost V 5 bases and J 0 bases, with 13 bases left between them. The CDR3 has 16 amino acids. The CDR3 loop is CASSTLAGANTGELFF. The CDR3 nucleotides are TGTGCCAGCAGTACCCTCGCGGGCGCGAACACCGGGGAGCTGTTTTTT.

The chain links TRBV23-1 to TRBJ2-7; the match to TRBD2 covers 8 bases. TRBV23-1 is filed as an ORF, its function uncertain. J was trimmed by 3 bases and V by 4 bases; bases with no gene match: 14. The CDR3 consists of 17 residues. The CDR3 is CASSPSGGGTRHYEQYF. The CDR3 DNA reads TGCGCCAGCAGTCCGTCCGGCGGGGGGACCCGCCACTACGAGCAGTACTTC.

The J gene is TRBJ1-1, the V gene TRBV19, with 8 bases aligning to TRBD1. V shed 5 bases and J 7 bases; nucleotides not matched to a gene: 15. From germline, CDR1 is LNHDA and CDR2 SQIVND (reference sequence). The CDR3 consists of 16 residues. CDR3 nucleotide sequence: TGTGCCAGTAGTCCGCGACAGGGGACGGGAGGAAGTGAAGCTTTCTTT. It codes for CASSPRQGTGGSEAFF.

The rearrangement uses TRBV5-1 and TRBJ2-5; 9 bases line up with TRBD1. CDR1 SGHRS and CDR2 YFSETQ come from the germline V gene. J gave up 5 bases and V 4 bases, and 9 bases lay outside the gene matches. The CDR3 loop spans 15 amino acids. The CDR3 DNA follows: TGCGCCAGCAGCCAAACAGGGGGCCGGATGGAGACCCAGTACTTC. Translation gives CASSQTGGRMETQYF. The full variable domain, rest sourced from reference TRBV5-1 and TRBJ2-5, is KAGVTQTPRYLIKTRGQQVTLSCSPISGHRSVSWYQQTPGQGLQFLFEYFSETQRNKGNFPGRFSGRQFSNSRSEMNVSTLELGDSALYLCASSQTGGRMETQYFGPGTRLLVL.

A few counts support this clone. This sequence joins TRBV7-2 and TRBJ2-3; no firm D call. There are 10 residues in the CDR3. Trimming cost V 5 bases and J 5 bases, with 2 bases left between them. Germline V gene sequence: CDR1 SGHTA, CDR2 FQGNSA. Here the CDR3 reads CASSQDTQYF. CDR3 sequence (DNA): TGTGCCAGCAGCCAAGATACGCAGTATTTT.

This chain links TRBV21-1 with TRBJ1-2; the table's D call, TRBD1, was not checked against the DNA. TRBV21-1 is an annotated pseudogene. CDR3 length: 15 amino acids. In DNA, the CDR3 is TGTGCCAGCAGCGAACCGGGACAGGGGGCGGACGGCTACACCTTC. It encodes CASSEPGQGADGYTF.

The chain links TRBV24-1 to TRBJ1-5; 8 bases agree with TRBD1. CDR1 and CDR2 (germline): KGHDR, SFDVKD. This CDR3 region has 15 residues. After removal of 4 bases from V and 5 bases from J, the junction contained 6 bases not matched to a gene. The CDR3, as DNA: TGTGCCACCAGTGACCCAGGGGGCCCCCATCAGCCCCAGCATTTT. The encoded protein is CATSDPGGPHQPQHF.

This clone appeared a few times. The V and J genes are TRBV18 and TRBJ1-1; TRBD1 might be the D (6 bases). CDR1 and CDR2 (germline): KGHSH, LQKENI. The V and J ends lost 5 bases and 0 bases respectively, with 7 bases between them. The CDR3 runs to 13 residues. This CDR3 reads CASSEGVNTEAFF. The CDR3 DNA reads TGTGCCAGCTCAGAGGGGGTGAACACTGAAGCTTTCTTT.

V is TRBV6-5 and J is TRBJ2-1; possibly TRBD2 for D (6 bases). Germline V gene sequence: CDR1 MNHEY, CDR2 SVGAGI. The CDR3 is made up of 11 amino acids. Trimming shortened V by 10 bases and J by 10 bases, and 14 bases separated the two germline ends. This CDR3 reads CATSPGEEQFF. CDR3 coding DNA: TGTGCCACCTCCCCGGGGGAGGAGCAGTTCTTC.

The CDR3 loop reads CASTWTGPTYEQYF. DNA for the CDR3: TGTGCCAGCACCTGGACAGGGCCAACCTACGAGCAGTACTTC. This chain links TRBV28 with TRBJ2-7, with 8 bases identical to TRBD1. Trimming cost V 7 bases and J 2 bases; bases outside gene matches: 7. The CDR3 runs 14 residues. Per germline, CDR1 MDHEN and CDR2 SYDVKM.

CDR3 coding DNA: TGTGCCACCACGGACTACTTTTATAGCAATCAGCCCCAGCATTTT. It is translated as CATTDYFYSNQPQHF. The chain is built from TRBV19 and TRBJ1-5, with D unresolved. V was trimmed by 10 bases and J by 0 bases, leaving 16 bases between them. Per the germline V gene, CDR1 is LNHDA and CDR2 is SQIVND (reference sequence). This CDR3 is 15 amino acids long. Together with reference TRBV19 and TRBJ1-5, the CDR3 gives the full variable domain: DGGITQSPKYLFRKEGQNVTLSCEQNLNHDAMYWYRQDPGQGLRLIYYSQIVNDFQKGDIAEGYSVSREKKESFPLTVTSAQKNPTAFYLCATTDYFYSNQPQHFGDGTRLSIL.

The chain recombines TRBV30 with TRBJ1-3; 8 bases line up with TRBD1. Germline V gives CDR1 GTSNPN, CDR2 SVGIG (reference sequence). This CDR3 is 16 amino acids long. V trimming: 1 base; J trimming: 3 bases; junction bases outside the gene matches: 8. CDR3 nucleotide sequence: TGTGCCTGGAGTGCCGAAACAGGGGGGTTTGGAAACACCATATATTTT. The encoded protein is CAWSAETGGFGNTIYF.

This clone appeared a few times. V gene TRBV7-9 combines with J gene TRBJ1-1; D perhaps matches TRBD1 (5 bases). This CDR3 contains 14 residues. V dropped 5 bases and J dropped 4 bases, with 14 bases sitting between them. In germline, CDR1 is SEHNR, CDR2 FQNEAQ (reference sequence). The CDR3 sequence: CASSRARGFTEAFF. The CDR3 bases are TGTGCCAGCAGCCGAGCCCGGGGGTTCACTGAAGCTTTCTTT.

The rearrangement joins TRBV29-1 to TRBJ1-4; 10 positions match TRBD1. CDR1 is SQVTM and CDR2 is ANQGSEA in the germline V gene. This CDR3 is built from 13 residues. After removal of 7 bases from V and 5 bases from J, the junction contained 4 bases not matched to a gene. CDR3 sequence reads: CSAPDRGNEKLFF. The CDR3 DNA reads TGCAGCGCCCCGGACAGGGGGAATGAAAAACTGTTTTTT.

This clone was detected only once. The V gene is TRBV3-1 (or the pseudogene TRBV3-2), the J gene TRBJ2-5; 13 bases match TRBD2. This CDR3 region has 17 residues. J lost 9 bases, V lost 4 bases, and 14 bases had no gene match. In germline, CDR1 is LGHDT, CDR2 YNNKEL (reference sequence). CDR3 in DNA: TGTGCCAGCAGCCGAGGGCCGACTAGCGGGGGGCCAGCGCCCCAGTACTTC. Its protein product is CASSRGPTSGGPAPQYF.

CDR3 loop: CASSTYSGGLDNEQFF. In nucleotides, the CDR3 is TGTGCCAGCAGCACATATAGCGGGGGGTTGGACAATGAGCAGTTCTTC. This sequence joins TRBV9 and TRBJ2-1; the match to TRBD2 covers 10 bases. V lost 4 bases, J lost 5 bases, and 9 bases stayed unmatched. CDR1 is SGDLS and CDR2 is YYNGEE in the germline V gene. The CDR3 has 16 amino acids.